What follows are 12 T cell receptor beta chains derived from one specimen sequenced in a study of CD8+ T cells in alopecia areata. RNA extraction was followed by reverse transcription into cDNA, which acted as the sequencing template. The data were produced by immunoSEQ multiplex PCR, yet TCRdb's version contains in-frame clones alone and is incomplete. Among some 95,000 clones listed, 40% to 55% were seen once. Sequencing was carried out using CD4+ T cells sorted from blood. Receptors originate from a human donor with alopecia areata.

The chain carries TRBV23-1 and TRBJ1-5; the match to TRBD1 covers 10 bases. TRBV23-1 is placed among ORFs of uncertain function. The trim removed 3 bases at V and 7 bases at J, leaving 3 bases unmatched. CDR3 size: 14 residues. CDR3 sequence (DNA): TGCGCCAGCAGTCAGTCGACAGGGGGCCAGCCCCAGCATTTT. As protein: CASSQSTGGQPQHF.

This chain connects TRBV11-3 to TRBJ2-3, with D possibly matching TRBD2 (6 bases). The CDR3 totals 16 residues. Germline-derived CDR1 and CDR2 are SGHNT and YENEEA. V was pared by 1 base and J by 1 base, with 12 bases between. The CDR3 DNA reads TGTGCCAGCAGCTTAGGCGGGACCCCGGGCACAGATACGCAGTATTTT. Its protein is CASSLGGTPGTDTQYF.

This clone was detected only a few times. The V gene is TRBV4-3, the J gene TRBJ2-4; TRBD1 aligns across 7 bases. The CDR3 has 15 residues. Losses at the gene ends were 1 base for V and 6 bases for J; bases not matched to a gene: 6. Per the germline V gene, CDR1 is LGHNA and CDR2 is YSLEER. Written as DNA, the CDR3 is TGCGCCAGCAGCCAAGGCCCGACAGGGTCAAACATTCAGTACTTC. Protein product: CASSQGPTGSNIQYF.

V gene TRBV30 combines with J gene TRBJ2-7, with D perhaps TRBD1 (5 bases). The CDR3 runs 11 residues. The germline CDR1 and CDR2 sequences are GTSNPN and SVGIG (reference sequence). V was trimmed by 4 bases and J by 7 bases, leaving 11 bases between them. In DNA, the CDR3 is TGTGCCTGGACCTCAGCAGGGGAGCAGTACTTC. Its translation is CAWTSAGEQYF.

The chain joins TRBV30 to TRBJ2-1; D call uncertain. V was clipped by 4 bases and J by 9 bases, with 16 bases between them. This CDR3 has 13 residues. Per the germline V gene, CDR1 is GTSNPN and CDR2 is SVGIG (reference sequence). The DNA for the CDR3 is TGTGCCTGGAAGGGATCGAGTAGGATTGAGCAGTTCTTC. Translating gives CAWKGSSRIEQFF.

V and J are TRBV2 and TRBJ2-7, with 8 bases identical to TRBD1. The CDR3 is made up of 16 amino acids. V was pared by 1 base and J by 2 bases, with 7 bases of the junction left unmatched. Germline V lookup: CDR1 SNHLY, CDR2 FYNNEI. CDR3 sequence reads: CASSEGAGGRAYEQYF. The DNA of the CDR3 is TGTGCCAGCAGTGAAGGGGCAGGGGGCCGGGCCTACGAGCAGTACTTC.

Points on this clone: The same CDR3 arises from other DNA sequences in this sample as well. The chain employs TRBV6-5 and TRBJ2-7; D ambiguous. Between the trimmed V and J ends, which lost 6 bases and 3 bases, there was a span of 6 bases. Germline V gene data show CDR1 as MNHEY and CDR2 as SVGAGI. The CDR3 has 11 residues. CDR3 in amino acids: CASRRNYEQYF. As DNA, the CDR3 is TGTGCCAGCAGGCGGAACTACGAGCAGTACTTC.

This sequence joins TRBV30 and TRBJ1-2; a weak D match, TRBD1 (5 bases). The CDR3 covers 13 residues. V lost 1 base to trimming and J lost 4 bases, with 10 bases between them. Germline V gene data show CDR1 as GTSNPN and CDR2 as SVGIG (reference sequence). The CDR3 is CAWSAGMVYGYTF. CDR3 nucleotides: TGTGCCTGGAGTGCAGGGATGGTCTATGGCTACACCTTC.

This chain connects TRBV29-1 to TRBJ1-2; D perhaps matches TRBD1 (5 bases). Germline values: CDR1 SQVTM, CDR2 ANQGSEA. Trimming left V 0 bases short and J 8 bases short, with 10 bases between. The CDR3 spans 12 residues. For the CDR3, the DNA is TGCAGCGTTGAAGATCGGCGGGACGGCTACACCTTC. It translates to CSVEDRRDGYTF. Together with reference TRBV29-1 and TRBJ1-2, the CDR3 gives the full variable domain: SAVISQKPSRDICQRGTSLTIQCQVDSQVTMMFWYRQQPGQSLTLIATANQGSEATYESGFVIDKFPISRPNLTFSTLTVSNMSPEDSSIYLCSVEDRRDGYTFGSGTRLTVV.

The rearrangement joins TRBV30 to TRBJ2-3, with a weak D call TRBD2 (7 bases). With 3 bases removed from V and 2 bases from J, the gap between germline ends came to 12 bases. CDR1 is GTSNPN and CDR2 is SVGIG in the germline V gene (reference sequence). The CDR3 consists of 14 residues. The CDR3 region has the DNA TGTGCCTGGAGCCTCGGGGGGCCCACAGATACGCAGTATTTT. The encoded protein is CAWSLGGPTDTQYF.

This clone was seen a handful of times. The chain combines TRBV29-1 with TRBJ2-3; tentatively, D is TRBD2 (6 bases). Germline V gene data show CDR1 as SQVTM and CDR2 as ANQGSEA. Trimming shortened V by 3 bases and J by 4 bases, and 14 bases separated the two germline ends. The CDR3 contains 14 residues. In DNA form, the CDR3 reads TGCAGCGTTGAGGCTAGCGCTGGTTCAGATACGCAGTATTTT. Its translation is CSVEASAGSDTQYF.

The chain carries TRBV7-3 and TRBJ2-2; 9 bases are shared with TRBD1. With 8 bases clipped from V and 5 bases from J, the junction kept 9 bases outside the gene matches. The CDR3 totals 15 residues. Germline CDR1 SGHTA, CDR2 FQGTGA. The DNA of the CDR3 is TGTGCCAGCTCGTACAGGGGGCAAGGGACCGGGGAGCTGTTTTTT. Its translation: CASSYRGQGTGELFF. The variable domain in full, completed from reference TRBV7-3 and TRBJ2-2, reads GAGVSQTPSNKVTEKGKYVELRCDPISGHTALYWYRQSLGQGPEFLIYFQGTGAADDSGLPNDRFFAVRPEGSVSTLKIQRTERGDSAVYLCASSYRGQGTGELFFGEGSRLTVL.